These 29 T cell receptor beta chains share one sample of origin, sequenced in a study of cytomegalovirus exposure and HLA in healthy donors. The primer mix had 60 Vbeta and 13 Jbeta primers. Method: immunoSEQ multiplex PCR; TCRdb's copy keeps in-frame clones and lacks some. Of approximately 70,000 clones in the sample, 70% to 75% were seen once. The source material was PBMCs. Receptor source: a human donor in good health.

The chain uses TRBV15 and TRBJ2-7; possibly TRBD2 for D (6 bases). There are 14 residues in the CDR3. Per the germline V gene, CDR1 is LNHNV and CDR2 is YYDKDF (reference sequence). The germline V and J ends were trimmed by 5 bases and 2 bases, with 13 bases remaining between them. CDR3 sequence reads: CATSDSGAPYEQYF. The CDR3 coding sequence is TGTGCCACCAGCGACTCGGGAGCGCCCTACGAGCAGTACTTC.

Only a few counts were recorded for this clone. The chain recombines TRBV19 with TRBJ2-7, with D tentatively TRBD2 (7 bases). Per germline, CDR1 LNHDA and CDR2 SQIVND (reference sequence). The CDR3 runs to 12 residues. Between the trimmed V and J ends, which lost 5 bases and 6 bases, there was a span of 11 bases. The CDR3 bases are TGTGCCAGTAGTGGGGGGGCTGCCGAGCAGTACTTC. It encodes CASSGGAAEQYF.

The chain links TRBV27 to TRBJ2-1; TRBD1 matches 12 bases. The germline V gene encodes CDR1 MNHEY and CDR2 SMNVEV (reference sequence). The junction had 4 bases not matched to a gene; V was cut back by 3 bases and J by 7 bases. The CDR3 is made up of 15 amino acids. CDR3 in DNA: TGTGCCAGCAGTTTGGGACAGGGGGCCCTAAATGAGCAGTTCTTC. It yields the protein CASSLGQGALNEQFF.

V gene TRBV6-5 combines with J gene TRBJ2-4, with TRBD1 as a possible D gene (5 bases). CDR3 length: 13 amino acids. V lost 8 bases and J lost 3, with 11 bases in between. Germline V lookup: CDR1 MNHEY, CDR2 SVGAGI. The CDR3 loop reads CASCRGDKNIQYF. In DNA form, the CDR3 reads TGTGCCAGCTGTAGGGGTGACAAAAACATTCAGTACTTC.

The CDR3 reads CASSLQGNSYNEQFF. The DNA of the CDR3 is TGCGCCAGCAGCCTTCAGGGGAACTCCTACAATGAGCAGTTCTTC. This chain connects TRBV4-1 to TRBJ2-1; possibly TRBD1 for D (6 bases). The CDR3 runs 15 residues. Between the trimmed V and J ends, which lost 4 bases and 0 bases, there was a span of 10 bases. Germline V gene sequence: CDR1 MGHRA, CDR2 YSYEKL.

This clone was recorded only once. The J gene is TRBJ2-2, the V gene TRBV9; D perhaps matches TRBD2 (5 bases). CDR3 length: 12 residues. Germline-derived CDR1 and CDR2 are SGDLS and YYNGEE. Trimming pared 6 bases from V and 5 bases from J, leaving 8 bases between. The CDR3 region is CASNRGTGELFF. CDR3 DNA: TGTGCCAGCAATCGGGGAACCGGGGAGCTGTTTTTT.

This chain joins TRBV29-1 and TRBJ2-7; D call uncertain. The CDR3 is 14 residues long. V lost 6 bases and J 2 bases, leaving 17 bases between the germline ends. The germline V gene encodes CDR1 SQVTM and CDR2 ANQGSEA. This chain's CDR3 is CSVLGQGQAYEQYF. CDR3 sequence (DNA): TGCAGCGTCTTGGGCCAAGGTCAGGCCTACGAGCAGTACTTC.

The chain is built from TRBV6-1 and TRBJ2-7, with D maybe TRBD1 (5 bases). Trimming pared 0 bases from V and 5 bases from J, leaving 17 bases between. The CDR3 runs 16 residues. Germline V lookup: CDR1 MNHNS, CDR2 SASEGT. This CDR3 is CASSEAVAGYSHEQYF. CDR3 sequence (DNA): TGTGCCAGCAGTGAAGCGGTGGCAGGGTATAGCCACGAGCAGTACTTC.

The CDR3 DNA is TGTGCCAGCAGTTTCGCGGCGGGAGGGGGCACAGATACGCAGTATTTT. It codes for CASSFAAGGGTDTQYF. The chain couples TRBV28 to TRBJ2-3; 9 nucleotides line up with TRBD2. J lost 1 base, V lost 3 bases, and 5 bases had no gene match. Germline lookup yields CDR1 MDHEN and CDR2 SYDVKM. This CDR3 comprises 16 residues.

The gene calls are TRBV7-9 and TRBJ2-7; possibly TRBD1 for D (5 bases). Trimming removed 1 base at V and 7 bases at J, with 17 bases between. In germline, CDR1 is SEHNR, CDR2 FQNEAQ (reference sequence). The CDR3 has 15 amino acids. The CDR3 region has the DNA TGTGCCAGCAGCTTAGGACAGCAGGGAATTGGGGAGCAGTACTTC. Translated, it gives CASSLGQQGIGEQYF. Full variable domain (rest looked up from reference TRBV7-9 and TRBJ2-7): DTGVSQNPRHKITKRGQNVTFRCDPISEHNRLYWYRQTLGQGPEFLTYFQNEAQLEKSRLLSDRFSAERPKGSFSTLEIQRTEQGDSAMYLCASSLGQQGIGEQYFGPGTRLTVT.

This clone occurred once. The V gene is TRBV6-1, the J gene TRBJ1-2; TRBD1 agrees at 7 bases. From germline, CDR1 is MNHNS and CDR2 SASEGT. This CDR3 region has 14 residues. The V gene end was trimmed by 6 bases and the J gene end by 4 bases; junction bases not matched to a gene: 8. The CDR3 region has the DNA TGTGCCAGCAGCCCGGGACAGAGCGGCTATGGCTACACCTTC. Its translation: CASSPGQSGYGYTF.

The J gene is TRBJ2-7, the V gene TRBV7-9, with a weak D call TRBD1 (5 bases). Germline V gene sequence: CDR1 SEHNR, CDR2 FQNEAQ (reference sequence). V lost 7 bases and J 3 bases, leaving 19 bases between the germline ends. The CDR3 spans 15 residues. CDR3 residues: CASNNPTATDYEQYF. The CDR3, as DNA: TGTGCCAGCAACAACCCGACAGCCACCGACTACGAGCAGTACTTC.

This clone was recorded only once. The genes are TRBV5-1 and TRBJ2-7; 7 bases agree with TRBD1. Trimming took 0 bases from V and 3 from J; bases not matched to a gene: 6. Germline V CDR1 and CDR2: SGHRS, YFSETQ. The CDR3 is made up of 15 amino acids. The CDR3 nucleotides are TGCGCCAGCAGCTTGGGTGACAGGGTCTTCTACGAGCAGTACTTC. This translates into CASSLGDRVFYEQYF.

The genes are TRBV28 and TRBJ1-2, with a tentative D call TRBD1 (6 bases). V shed 11 bases and J shed 8 bases, with 18 bases lying between them. This CDR3 comprises 12 residues. In germline, CDR1 is MDHEN, CDR2 SYDVKM. CDR3 in amino acids: CAGQTESRGYTF. The CDR3 DNA sequence: TGTGCCGGACAGACGGAGTCGCGAGGCTACACCTTC.

V and J are TRBV7-3 and TRBJ2-2; 11 bases line up with TRBD2. CDR1 is SGHTA, CDR2 FQGTGA, per germline. V gave up 5 bases and J gave up 0 bases; unmatched junction bases: 5. This CDR3 region has 17 residues. The DNA of the CDR3 is TGTGCCAGCAGCACGGGACTAGCGGAGCCGAACACCGGGGAGCTGTTTTTT. Its protein product is CASSTGLAEPNTGELFF.

This chain links TRBV19 with TRBJ1-5, with 9 bases identical to TRBD1. Per germline, CDR1 LNHDA and CDR2 SQIVND (reference sequence). The CDR3 covers 14 residues. The V gene end was trimmed by 6 bases and the J gene end by 6 bases; junction bases not matched to a gene: 6. CDR3 in DNA: TGTGCCAGTAGGGGACAGGGACACGGTCAGCCCCAGCATTTT. Translation: CASRGQGHGQPQHF.

The chain combines TRBV5-1 with TRBJ2-4, with D possibly being TRBD2 (5 bases). Germline-derived CDR1 and CDR2 are SGHRS and YFSETQ. Between the trimmed V and J ends, which lost 0 bases and 7 bases, there was a span of 11 bases. The CDR3 loop spans 14 amino acids. CDR3: CASSLGTGENIQYF. CDR3 nucleotide sequence: TGCGCCAGCAGCTTGGGGACTGGGGAGAACATTCAGTACTTC.

This clone was seen once. The chain has TRBV7-6 and TRBJ1-5, with a weak D call TRBD1 (5 bases). V lost 5 bases to trimming and J lost 8 bases, with 16 bases between them. Germline V gene lookup returns CDR1 SGHVS and CDR2 FNYEAQ. This CDR3 contains 14 residues. The CDR3 here is CASSPGRGDKPQHF. CDR3 coding DNA: TGTGCCAGCAGCCCAGGACGGGGGGATAAGCCCCAGCATTTT.

V and J are TRBV9 and TRBJ1-1, with D unclear. Germline V gene data show CDR1 as SGDLS and CDR2 as YYNGEE. This CDR3 contains 12 residues. Trimming took 3 bases from V and 6 from J, leaving 9 bases between them. The CDR3 nucleotides read TGTGCCAGCAGCGAGACGGGAGCTGAAGCTTTCTTT. Protein: CASSETGAEAFF.

The rearrangement uses TRBV11-3 and TRBJ1-1, with D possibly matching TRBD1 (5 bases). Trimming removed 5 bases from V and 5 bases from J, with 9 bases in between. Germline V CDR1 and CDR2: SGHNT, YENEEA. This CDR3 region has 12 residues. CDR3 DNA sequence: TGTGCCAGCAGCAGGGGAAAGACTGAAGCTTTCTTT. Its protein is CASSRGKTEAFF.

This clone was observed at least ten times. V and J are TRBV5-1 and TRBJ2-7; 12 bases match TRBD2. The length of the CDR3 is 14 residues. Trimming at V came to 5 bases and at J to 2 bases, leaving 2 bases not matched to a gene. Germline loops: CDR1 SGHRS, CDR2 YFSETQ. DNA for the CDR3: TGCGCCAGCAGACTAGCGGGAGGTCCCTACGAGCAGTACTTC. Translation gives CASRLAGGPYEQYF.

This chain joins TRBV28 and TRBJ2-7, with D hard to call. Per the germline V gene, CDR1 is MDHEN and CDR2 is SYDVKM. Trimming removed 5 bases from V and 4 bases from J, with 9 bases in between. The CDR3 contains 12 residues. The CDR3 loop reads CASSPLRYEQYF. The CDR3 coding sequence is TGTGCCAGCAGTCCCTTGAGGTACGAGCAGTACTTC.

The chain has TRBV28 and TRBJ1-2; D gene unclear. The germline V and J ends were trimmed by 3 bases and 8 bases, with 16 bases remaining between them. This CDR3 spans 14 amino acids. Germline values: CDR1 MDHEN, CDR2 SYDVKM. CDR3 sequence reads: CASSFGGEVWGYTF. CDR3 sequence (DNA): TGTGCCAGCAGTTTCGGCGGGGAGGTGTGGGGCTACACCTTC.

Of note for this clone: Other nucleotide sequences from this sample produce the same CDR3. This chain links TRBV2 with TRBJ2-7; D possibly corresponds to TRBD1 (7 bases). V lost 8 bases and J lost 0, with 14 bases in between. The CDR3 is 14 amino acids. The germline V gene encodes CDR1 SNHLY and CDR2 FYNNEI. The CDR3 coding sequence is TGTGCCAGCCGGGAGACAGGGAGCTCCTACGAGCAGTACTTC. This sequence encodes CASRETGSSYEQYF.

This chain joins TRBV18 and TRBJ2-5, with 8 bases aligning to TRBD1. Germline V gives CDR1 KGHSH, CDR2 LQKENI. V was clipped by 6 bases and J by 4 bases; unmatched bases: 13. This CDR3 contains 16 residues. In DNA, the CDR3 is TGTGCCAGCTCGCGACTAAGACAGGGGTCGGGAGAGACCCAGTACTTC. Translating it yields CASSRLRQGSGETQYF.

The sample holds one count of this clone. This chain joins TRBV5-1 and TRBJ2-5, with TRBD2 identical over 8 bases. With the DNA end fitting TRBJ2-7 better, the J assignment may be wrong. The germline CDR1 and CDR2 sequences are SGHRS and YFSETQ. The CDR3 consists of 15 residues. CDR3 sequence reads: CASSLVVAGSYEQYF. The DNA for the CDR3 is TGCGCCAGCAGCTTGGTAGTAGCGGGGTCCTACGAGCAGTACTTC.

This chain uses TRBV28 with TRBJ1-2; 8 bases map to TRBD1. J was trimmed by 2 bases and V by 6 bases; bases with no gene match: 2. CDR3 length: 13 residues. Germline V gene lookup returns CDR1 MDHEN and CDR2 SYDVKM. CDR3 nucleotides: TGTGCCAGCAGGCGGACAGGGAACTATGGCTACACCTTC. Protein product: CASRRTGNYGYTF.

The chain employs TRBV30 and TRBJ2-7, with 7 bases identical to TRBD1. J lost 3 bases, V lost 8 bases, and 10 bases had no gene match. The CDR3 is made up of 13 amino acids. Germline loops: CDR1 GTSNPN, CDR2 SVGIG (reference sequence). In DNA, the CDR3 is TGTGCCAGTACCGGGACAGCTAACTACGAGCAGTACTTC. This sequence encodes CASTGTANYEQYF. The whole variable domain, remainder taken from reference TRBV30 and TRBJ2-7, is SQTIHQWPATLVQPVGSPLSLECTVEGTSNPNLYWYRQAAGRGLQLLFYSVGIGQISSEVPQNLSASRPQDRQFILSSKKLLLSDSGFYLCASTGTANYEQYFGPGTRLTVT.

This chain links TRBV29-1 with TRBJ1-2; 9 bases align to TRBD1. This CDR3 is built from 14 residues. The J segment lost 5 bases and the V segment lost 4 bases, leaving 8 bases of the junction unmatched. Germline V CDR1 and CDR2: SQVTM, ANQGSEA. The CDR3, as DNA: TGCAGCGTTGTATCTGGGACAGGGCTATATGGCTACACCTTC. As protein: CSVVSGTGLYGYTF.